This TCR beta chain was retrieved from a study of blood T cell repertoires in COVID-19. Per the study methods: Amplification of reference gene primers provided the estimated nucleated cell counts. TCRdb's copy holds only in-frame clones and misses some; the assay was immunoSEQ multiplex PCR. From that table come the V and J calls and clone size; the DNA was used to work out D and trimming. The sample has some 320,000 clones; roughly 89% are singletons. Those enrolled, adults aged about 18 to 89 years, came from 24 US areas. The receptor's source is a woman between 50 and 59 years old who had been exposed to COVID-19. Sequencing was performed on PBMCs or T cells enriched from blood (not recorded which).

The CDR3 coding sequence is TGTGCCAGCAGTCAAACTCTGACAGGGGGCGTTCAGCCCCAGCATTTT. This codes for CASSQTLTGGVQPQHF. J is TRBJ1-5 and V is TRBV2; 10 bases align to TRBD1. This CDR3 is 16 amino acids long. V shed 5 bases and J 6 bases; nucleotides not matched to a gene: 10. Germline V gives CDR1 SNHLY, CDR2 FYNNEI. Based on the CDR3 plus reference TRBV2 and TRBJ1-5, the full variable domain is EPEVTQTPSHQVTQMGQEVILRCVPISNHLYFYWYRQILGQKVEFLVSFYNNEISEKSEIFDDQFSVERPDGSNFTLKIRSTKLEDSAMYFCASSQTLTGGVQPQHFGDGTRLSIL.